The T cell receptor (beta chain) under discussion was sequenced for a study of beta chain features in type 1 diabetes. Study-wide points: HLA effects on TCRB rearrangement stayed unresolved here.

The CDR3 is 15 amino acids. Germline loops: CDR1 MGHDK, CDR2 SYGVNS. V was shortened by 2 bases and J by 0 bases, with 8 bases between the two germline ends. This clone was counted between two and nine times. Its specificity is unknown. Expressed TCRB transcripts were sequenced because the entire RNA isolate underwent reverse transcription. TCRdb's copy holds only in-frame clones and misses some; the assay was immunoSEQ multiplex PCR. This sample carries under 800,000 clones, around 15% of them seen once, and the ten largest clones take about 0.087%. Sequenced material: naive CD4+ T cells from blood. The source is a man in his late teens or twenties in good health. This chain joins TRBV25-1 and TRBJ1-3, with D perhaps matching TRBD1 (5 bases). For the CDR3, the DNA is TGTGCCAGCAGTGAACCAGGGAACTCTGGAAACACCATATATTTT. Amino acids: CASSEPGNSGNTIYF.